The rows below give T cell receptor beta chains drawn from one sample of a study of spatial heterogeneity in lung cancer. MiXCR, run by TCRdb on the 5' RACE reads, gives a single entry per CDR3 protein. The sample yields roughly 18,000 distinct CDR3 sequences, about 5.8% seen once. Source: lung tumor tissue, taken at surgery. The receptor set was obtained from a female donor with early-stage non-small cell lung cancer. Each CDR3 is given with its conserved first and last residue. A D gene is named only where the DNA matches it firmly. The size field is filled for only some rows; it gives once, few, many or a size class.

J gene | D gene | V gene | clone size | CDR3 DNA | CDR3 protein
TRBJ2-1 | TRBD2 | TRBV20-1 | NA | TGCAGTGCTAGAGATCTTGAGCGGGAGGGATATTTGGATGAGCAGTTCTTC | CSARDLEREGYLDEQFF
TRBJ2-1 | NA | TRBV20-1 | many | TGCAGCCGCTACGGGACTGGAATCAATGAGCAGTTCTTC | CSRYGTGINEQFF
TRBJ1-1 | NA | TRBV11-1 | many | TGTGCCAGCACCCAGCGGAGCGGGGATGAAGCTTTCTTT | CASTQRSGDEAFF
TRBJ1-1 | TRBD1 | TRBV12-3/TRBV12-4 | NA | TGTGCCAGCAGCCTTGGACAGGGGTTAGGGAACACTGAAGCTTTCTTT | CASSLGQGLGNTEAFF
TRBJ2-3 | NA | TRBV28 | many | TGTGCCAGCAGTTCTCGAGGAGCGGGTTTGGCCACAGATACGCAGTATTTT | CASSSRGAGLATDTQYF
TRBJ2-3 | NA | TRBV20-1 | many | TGCAGTGCTCCATCAGGGGGGGCCCCGAACTCTTACACAGATACGCAGTATTTT | CSAPSGGAPNSYTDTQYF
TRBJ2-7 | NA | TRBV2 | few | TGTGCCAGCAGTGCTGGGTACGAGCAGTACTTC | CASSAGYEQYF
TRBJ2-7 | NA | TRBV2 | medium-sized | TGTGCCAGCAGTGGCGGGAACTCCTACGAGCAGTACTTC | CASSGGNSYEQYF
TRBJ2-1 | NA | TRBV20-1 | many | TGCAGTGCTAGTACCCCTCTCGGGGGCAATGAGCAGTTCTTC | CSASTPLGGNEQFF
TRBJ2-2 | NA | TRBV7-8 | many | TGTGCCAGCAGCTTAGCTACGGGGAACACCGGGGAGCTGTTTTTT | CASSLATGNTGELFF
TRBJ2-3 | TRBD2 | TRBV5-1 | many | TGCGCCAGCAGCTTGGCTAGCGGAGCGGGAGATACGCAGTATTTT | CASSLASGAGDTQYF
TRBJ1-6 | NA | TRBV28 | medium-sized | TGTGCCAGCAGTTTAGGAGGGGGGGGCGGTTATAATTCACCCCTCCACTTT | CASSLGGGGGYNSPLHF
TRBJ2-5 | TRBD1 | TRBV11-2 | many | TGTGCCAGCAGCTTAGAGGGGGACAGGGGGCGGTCTTCCCAGTACTTC | CASSLEGDRGRSSQYF
TRBJ2-1 | TRBD2 | TRBV7-9 | NA | TGTGCCAGCAGCTCACTAACCGGACTAGCGGGGGTCAATGAGCAGTTCTTC | CASSSLTGLAGVNEQFF
TRBJ1-2 | NA | TRBV18 | many | TGTGCCAGCTCACCACCGGGTAGTCTCGCCAGCAACTATGGCTACACCTTC | CASSPPGSLASNYGYTF
TRBJ2-5 | NA | TRBV11-2 | many | TGTGCCAGCAGCTTCAACATGGGGGGCGAGGAGACCCAGTACTTC | CASSFNMGGEETQYF
TRBJ2-5 | NA | TRBV9 | many | TGTGCCAGCAGCGTAGGGCCCCTAAAAGAGACCCAGTACTTC | CASSVGPLKETQYF
TRBJ2-7 | TRBD2 | TRBV7-8 | many | TGTGCCAGCAGCCCGAGCGGGGCTGTCGCCTACGAGCAGTACTTC | CASSPSGAVAYEQYF
TRBJ2-2 | NA | TRBV6-1 | many | TGTGCCAGCTCCGGCAGAGCGGAAAACACCGGGGAGCTGTTTTTT | CASSGRAENTGELFF
TRBJ1-3 | NA | TRBV28 | medium-sized | TGTGCCAGCAGTTTCACCCCCCACAGTCGCTCTGGAAACACCATATATTTT | CASSFTPHSRSGNTIYF
TRBJ1-6 | NA | TRBV27 | many | TGTGCCAGCAGTTTAAAGGGAAATAATTCACCCCTCCACTTT | CASSLKGNNSPLHF
TRBJ1-2 | TRBD1 | TRBV30 | NA | TGTGCCTGGAGTGTGACAGGGTCCACCTATGGCTACACCTTC | CAWSVTGSTYGYTF
TRBJ2-7 | NA | TRBV5-1 | many | TGCGCCAGCAGCTCTTCTAGCGCTACCTACGAGCAGTACTTC | CASSSSSATYEQYF
TRBJ2-5 | NA | TRBV20-1 | many | TGCAGTGCTAGAGATCTGGGCTCTGAGACCCAGTACTTC | CSARDLGSETQYF
TRBJ1-6 | TRBD1 | TRBV20-1 | few | TGCAGTGCTTACCAAGACAGGGGAAATTCACCCCTCCACTTT | CSAYQDRGNSPLHF
TRBJ1-1 | TRBD1 | TRBV6-6 | few | TGTGCCAACATGACAGGGGGCACTGAAGCTTTCTTT | CANMTGGTEAFF
TRBJ2-5 | TRBD1 | TRBV5-1 | NA | TGCGCCAGCAGCTTGGGACAGGGTGCGGCCCAAGAGACCCAGTACTTC | CASSLGQGAAQETQYF
TRBJ2-7 | TRBD2 | TRBV20-1 | many | TGCAGTGCACCCGGGACTAGCGGGAAATACGAGCAGTACTTC | CSAPGTSGKYEQYF
TRBJ1-2 | TRBD1 | TRBV20-1 | many | TGCAGTGCTAGAGAACAGGGGGCCACCTTTGGCTACACCTTC | CSAREQGATFGYTF
TRBJ1-1 | NA | TRBV6-2/TRBV6-3 | many | TGTGCCAGCAGTCGGGCCATCCTTGGAGCTTTCTTT | CASSRAILGAFF
TRBJ1-3 | NA | TRBV12-3/TRBV12-4 | many | TGTGCCAGCAGTTCGTGGGCCTCTGGAAACACCATATATTTT | CASSSWASGNTIYF
TRBJ2-1 | TRBD2 | TRBV20-1 | NA | TGCAGTGCTAGAGATCTGAGGCGGGAGGCCAGCTCCTACAATGAGCAGTTCTTC | CSARDLRREASSYNEQFF
TRBJ1-2 | TRBD1 | TRBV29-1 | many | TGCAGCGTGGGGGACAGGCGAGTTATAACCTATGGCTACACCTTC | CSVGDRRVITYGYTF
TRBJ2-7 | TRBD2 | TRBV12-3/TRBV12-4 | many | TGTGCCAGCAGGCTTCTAGCGGGGGGTGACTACGAGCAGTACTTC | CASRLLAGGDYEQYF
TRBJ1-5 | NA | TRBV7-8 | many | TGTGCCAGCAGCTTAGATGTGGCAGGGAGGCGGCCCCAGCATTTT | CASSLDVAGRRPQHF
TRBJ2-7 | NA | TRBV20-1 | many | TGCAGTGCTAGACTACGGGACTCCTACGAGCAGTACTTC | CSARLRDSYEQYF
TRBJ2-4 | NA | TRBV20-1 | few | TGCAGTGCTAGAGAACTAGATACAAACATTCAGTACTTC | CSARELDTNIQYF